The T cell receptor beta chain under discussion was sequenced for a study of technical replicates of blood from a handful of donors (dated by TCRdb to the late 2010s). Trimming takes 4 bases off V and 4 bases off J; junction bases not matched to a gene: 5. There are 15 amino acids in the CDR3, from cysteine to phenylalanine inclusive. Of the read, only the CDR3 DNA is kept; its 45 bases are in frame from base 1. The CDR1 and CDR2 encoded by the germline V gene are SGHTA and FQGTGA. The library was prepared using the immunoSEQ multiplex PCR assay. TCRdb holds this immuneACCESS table with in-frame rearrangements only. Some clones are missing; in checked studies, unresolved V genes explain under half, and the rest has no known cause. Counted in this sample were about 69,000 clones; 88% of them appeared once. The ten largest clones add up to 3.5% to 5% of the sample. Concerning this clone: This receptor's antigen is unknown. No much larger clone exists at a distance of one base, and base qualities are not known.

The sequence was obtained from a human donor in good health. Some clones in this sample may be carry-over from other donors' samples. Sequencing was carried out using PBMCs. The rearrangement joined TRBV7-3 to TRBJ2-1, with 9 bases in between that match TRBD1. The CDR3 is CASSSRDRVYNEQFF. The DNA sequence is given as TGTGCCAGCAGCTCCCGGGACAGGGTTTACAATGAGCAGTTCTTC.